This is a list of T cell receptor beta chains from one sample in a study of OX40 agonist ivuxolimab in advanced cancers. The assay was immunoSEQ multiplex PCR, and TCRdb's table has in-frame clones only and misses some. Among around 63,000 clones listed, over 75% were seen once. This material consisted of CD4+ or CD8+ T cells sorted from blood, taken in a trial of the OX40 agonist ivuxolimab. The receptors were gathered from an adult with an advanced solid tumor such as melanoma, head and neck, liver or kidney cancer. CDR3s include the opening cysteine and the closing phenylalanine or tryptophan. A D gene is named only where the DNA matches it firmly.

cdr3_nt	cdr3_aa	v_call	j_call	d_call
TGTGCCAGCAGTTACAACAGGGGCGCGGGGCAACTCTATGGCTACACCTTC	CASSYNRGAGQLYGYTF	TRBV27	TRBJ1-2	TRBD1
TGTGCCAGCAGCTCGGGACAGACGTTCTCCTACGAGCAGTACTTC	CASSSGQTFSYEQYF	TRBV5-6	TRBJ2-7	TRBD1
TGTGCCATCAGTTCGGATGGGGTTGGGGAGACCCAGTACTTC	CAISSDGVGETQYF	TRBV10-3	TRBJ2-5	.
TGCGCCAGCAGCCATACGACTGACTATGGCTACACCTTC	CASSHTTDYGYTF	TRBV4-1	TRBJ1-2	.
TGTGCCAGCAGAACAGGGGGCGCTGGGGCCAACGTCCTGACTTTC	CASRTGGAGANVLTF	TRBV6-5	TRBJ2-6	TRBD1
TGTGCCAGCAGTCTCGGGACAGACTATGGCTACACCTTC	CASSLGTDYGYTF	TRBV27	TRBJ1-2	TRBD1
TGCGCCAGCAGCCGTACCACCTCGGGAGAGACCCAGTACTTC	CASSRTTSGETQYF	TRBV4-1	TRBJ2-5	.
TGTGCCAGCAGTTTGGGAAATAAAAAAAACATTCAGTACTTC	CASSLGNKKNIQYF	TRBV25-1	TRBJ2-4	.
TGTGCCAGTAGTCGGGCTATGGGCACAGATACGCAGTATTTT	CASSRAMGTDTQYF	TRBV19	TRBJ2-3	.
TGCGCCAGCAGCTCCCTAGCGGGAGTAGCAGATACGCAGTATTTT	CASSSLAGVADTQYF	TRBV5-1	TRBJ2-3	TRBD2